The source of this T cell receptor beta chain is a study of cytomegalovirus exposure and HLA in healthy donors. PCR primers comprised 60 Vbeta and 13 Jbeta primers. In the authors' methods: About 11 million shared chains were among the roughly 80 million unique TCR beta chains that a later analysis counted. This table comes from immunoSEQ multiplex PCR, and its TCRdb copy is limited to in-frame clones, with some not included. Clone size and the V and J calls come from that table; the DNA yielded D and trimming. The table includes about 190,000 clones, 81% detected once. The CDR3 contains 14 residues. In germline, CDR1 is SGHAT, CDR2 FQNNGV. Trimming took 4 bases from V and 6 from J, leaving 12 bases between them.

The chain carries TRBV11-2 and TRBJ1-4, with D possibly TRBD1 on 6 matching bases. The receptor was derived from a man aged 50 to 60 in good health and CMV-seronegative. Specimen: PBMCs. CDR3 in DNA: TGTGCCAGCAGCTCCGGGAACAGGGATGAAAAACTGTTTTTT. Amino acid sequence: CASSSGNRDEKLFF.